This TCR beta chain is drawn from a study of T cells after yellow fever vaccination (dated by TCRdb to the late 2010s). At the level of the whole study: The SMART-Seq v4 Ultra Low Input RNA kit was used to prepare libraries from fractions with low cell numbers. Bulk TCR alpha and beta repertoires were sequenced longitudinally to track T-cell clones before and after primary and booster YFV17D yellow fever vaccination. Bulk PBMC replicates and cell subsets were isolated from blood drawn at multiple timepoints before and after both primary and secondary immunization. Two healthy male donors, one aged 18 to 29 and one aged 30 to 40 years, made up the cohort. What the study reported, not specific to this receptor: Most clones expanded after primary vaccination were re-detected after the booster (almost 98% of CD4 and approximately 89% of CD8), suggesting broad memory maintenance. Computational filtering was needed because FACS-sorted repertoires could contain abundant contaminating clonotypes from the bulk population. The study included only two donors, which limits how far the findings can be generalized. The secondary T-cell response was found to be weaker but faster than the primary response, with a peak reached on day 5 rather than on day 15. A small fraction of clonotypes showed up in both the CD4 and CD8 compartments, probably as a result of convergent recombination.

The treatment or condition label on this specimen signifies: live attenuated yellow fever vaccine strain. A standard Ficoll-Paque protocol was used to isolate PBMCs from peripheral blood. CD4 and CD8 T-cell fractions were isolated with Dynabeads CD4 and CD8 positive selection kits. TriZol was used to extract RNA from bulk PBMCs, CD4 and CD8 fractions, and dextramer-positive and dextramer-negative fractions. Of note for this clonotype: Its antigen is unknown. Nothing much larger sits one base from this clone, and base qualities are not available.

The germline V and J ends show losses of 5 bases and 5 bases respectively, and no gene match explains 1 base of the junction. In the germline V gene, CDR1 corresponds to SGHNT and CDR2 to YENEEA. Measured from the cysteine to the phenylalanine, the CDR3 is 12 residues long. The CDR3 DNA has 36 bases and is translated from base 1. This sample was sequenced with an Illumina NovaSeq 6000. TCR cDNA was made using 5'RACE template switching, a step that added a universal primer site and unique molecular identifiers. Priming for cDNA synthesis came from both the TCR alpha and TCR beta constant segments. Two PCR steps were used to amplify libraries, with sample barcodes and sequencing adapters being added in the second step. Sequencing of the libraries was done on either Illumina HiSeq 2500 (2x100 bp) or NovaSeq (2x150 bp). The study's processing was this. Reads were demultiplexed and collapsed into UMI consensus sequences with MIGEC, and V(D)J alignment was performed with MiXCR. Clonotypes responding to the vaccine were identified with edgeR on replicate PBMC samples, with the criteria of FDR below 0.01 and a log2 fold change above 5 up to day 15. Bulk clonotypes were assigned CD4 or CD8 identity according to which sequenced CD4 or CD8 repertoire held them at higher abundance. TCRdb reran the public reads through fastp at Q25 and MiXCR, keeping productive beta chains. One record per CDR3 amino acid sequence lists the most common genes and DNA. TCRdb's processing, not the authors' own work, is the source of the V and J calls. The sample data list some 220,000 distinct CDR3 sequences, and around 3.1% of these were observed just once. Around 3% of the sample belongs to the ten largest clones.

This chain is built from TRBV11-3 and TRBJ2-5, with TRBD2 identical over 8 junction bases. The TCR comes from a man aged 18 to 30 who received the YFV17D yellow fever vaccine. Sequencing used CD4+ T cells sorted from PBMCs, obtained 10 days after the yellow fever booster vaccination. The CDR3 region reads CASSGTSETQYF. The sequence in DNA is TGTGCCAGCAGCGGGACTAGTGAGACCCAGTACTTC.